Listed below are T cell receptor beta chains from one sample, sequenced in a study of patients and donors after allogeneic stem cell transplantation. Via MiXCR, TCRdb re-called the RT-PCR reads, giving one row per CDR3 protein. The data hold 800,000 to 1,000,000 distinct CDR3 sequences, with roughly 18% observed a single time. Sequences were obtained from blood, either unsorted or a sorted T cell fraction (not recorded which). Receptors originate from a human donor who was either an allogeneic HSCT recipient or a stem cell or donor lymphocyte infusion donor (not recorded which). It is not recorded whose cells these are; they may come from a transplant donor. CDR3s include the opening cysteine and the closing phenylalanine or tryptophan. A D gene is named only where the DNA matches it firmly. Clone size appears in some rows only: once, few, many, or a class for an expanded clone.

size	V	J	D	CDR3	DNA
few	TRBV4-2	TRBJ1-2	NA	CASSQEVGAPSYGYTF	TGTGCCAGCAGCCAAGAGGTGGGGGCCCCTTCCTATGGCTACACCTTC
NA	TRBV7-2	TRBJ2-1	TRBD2	CASSTRGGVWDEQFF	TGTGCCAGCAGCACACGGGGGGGTGTCTGGGATGAGCAGTTCTTC
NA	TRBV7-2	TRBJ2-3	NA	CASSLDPIGGPDTQYF	TGTGCCAGCAGCTTAGATCCGATCGGGGGCCCCGATACGCAGTATTTT
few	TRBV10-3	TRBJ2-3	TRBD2	CAISEIAGGKDTQYF	TGTGCCATCAGTGAGATAGCGGGGGGGAAAGATACGCAGTATTTT
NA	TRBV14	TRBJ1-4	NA	CASSQTVGRLFF	TGTGCCAGCAGCCAAACAGTGGGGCGGCTGTTTTTT
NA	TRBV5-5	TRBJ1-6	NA	CASSLGSRLSSPLHF	TGTGCCAGCAGCTTGGGGAGCAGGCTCAGTTCACCCCTCCACTTT
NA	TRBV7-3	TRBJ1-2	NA	CASSLTHRAYGYTF	TGTGCCAGCAGCTTAACACACAGGGCCTATGGCTACACCTTC
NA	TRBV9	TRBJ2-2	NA	CASSLMVETGELFF	TGTGCCAGCAGCCTGATGGTTGAGACCGGGGAGCTGTTTTTT
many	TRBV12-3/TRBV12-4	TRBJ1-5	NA	CASSFWSQPQHF	TGTGCCAGCAGTTTTTGGTCTCAGCCCCAGCATTTT
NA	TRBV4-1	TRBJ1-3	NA	CASSPRAISGNTIYF	TGCGCCAGCAGCCCGAGGGCAATCTCTGGAAACACCATATATTTT
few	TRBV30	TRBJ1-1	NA	CAWSVDSPNTEAFF	TGTGCCTGGAGTGTTGACAGCCCGAACACTGAAGCTTTCTTT
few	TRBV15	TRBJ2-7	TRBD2	CATSRDSAGRGEQYF	TGTGCCACCAGCAGAGATTCGGCAGGGAGGGGCGAGCAGTACTTC
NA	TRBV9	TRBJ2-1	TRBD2	CASSVEAGGDNEQFF	TGTGCCAGCAGCGTAGAAGCGGGGGGAGACAATGAGCAGTTCTTC
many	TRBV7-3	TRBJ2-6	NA	CASSRDGPSSGANVLTF	TGTGCCAGCAGCCGGGACGGACCCTCCTCTGGGGCCAACGTCCTGACTTTC
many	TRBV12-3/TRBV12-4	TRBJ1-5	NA	CASGSYPQPQHF	TGTGCCAGCGGGTCGTACCCTCAGCCCCAGCATTTT
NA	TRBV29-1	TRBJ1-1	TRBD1	CSGEQGTNTEAFF	TGCAGCGGCGAACAGGGGACGAACACTGAAGCTTTCTTT
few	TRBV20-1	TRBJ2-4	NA	CSAYGLGPNIQYF	TGCAGTGCTTACGGGTTAGGGCCGAACATTCAGTACTTC
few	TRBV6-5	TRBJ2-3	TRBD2	CASSFTFSGGLPDTQYF	TGTGCCAGCAGTTTCACTTTTAGCGGGGGGCTTCCAGATACGCAGTATTTT
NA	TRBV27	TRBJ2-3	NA	CASIRGDTQYF	TGTGCCAGCATACGGGGGGATACGCAGTATTTT
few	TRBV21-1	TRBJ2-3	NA	CASSNKPGQRTLF	TGTGCCAGCAGCAACAAGCCGGGACAGCGAACCTTGTTT
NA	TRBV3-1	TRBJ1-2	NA	CASSQERGQGGYTF	TGTGCCAGCAGCCAAGAGCGGGGGCAGGGTGGCTACACCTTC
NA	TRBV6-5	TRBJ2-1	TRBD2	CASSYGAGGLNEQFF	TGTGCCAGCAGTTACGGCGCGGGGGGGCTTAATGAGCAGTTCTTC
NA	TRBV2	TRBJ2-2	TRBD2	CASTSGRATTGELFF	TGTGCCAGCACTAGCGGGAGGGCCACCACCGGGGAGCTGTTTTTT
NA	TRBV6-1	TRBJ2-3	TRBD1	CASHKRQGRTDTQYF	TGTGCCAGTCACAAGAGACAGGGACGCACAGATACGCAGTATTTT
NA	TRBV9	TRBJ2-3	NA	CASSVDISIKSDTQYF	TGTGCCAGCAGCGTCGATATCTCTATCAAGTCAGATACGCAGTATTTT
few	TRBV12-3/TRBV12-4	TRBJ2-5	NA	CASSLVTGFGETQYF	TGTGCCAGCAGTTTAGTAACAGGGTTTGGAGAGACCCAGTACTTC
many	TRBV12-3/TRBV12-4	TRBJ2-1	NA	CASSLQDRLGDEQFF	TGTGCCAGCAGCTTACAAGACCGTTTGGGGGATGAGCAGTTCTTC
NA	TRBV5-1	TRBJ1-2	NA	CASSPGERGGYTF	TGCGCCAGCAGCCCCGGAGAGCGGGGTGGCTACACCTTC
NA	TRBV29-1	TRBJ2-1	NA	CSGGRDLYNEQFF	TGCAGCGGGGGTCGGGATCTTTACAATGAGCAGTTCTTC
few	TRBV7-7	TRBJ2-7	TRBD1	CASSLTGGDDEQYF	TGTGCTAGCAGCTTGACAGGGGGTGACGACGAGCAGTACTTC
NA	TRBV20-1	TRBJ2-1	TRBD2	CSARVLPIGSGVKTSYNEQFF	TGCAGTGCTAGAGTCCTCCCTATAGGTAGCGGGGTGAAAACCTCCTACAATGAGCAGTTCTTC
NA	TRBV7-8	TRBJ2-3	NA	CASSLQGIPGTDTQYF	TGTGCCAGCAGCTTACAGGGGATACCGGGGACAGATACGCAGTATTTT
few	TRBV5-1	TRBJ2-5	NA	CASSLPSKQETQYF	TGCGCCAGCAGCTTGCCTTCCAAACAAGAGACCCAGTACTTC
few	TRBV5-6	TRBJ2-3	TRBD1	CASSLGTGQRTDTQYF	TGTGCCAGCAGTTTGGGGACAGGCCAGAGGACAGATACGCAGTATTTT